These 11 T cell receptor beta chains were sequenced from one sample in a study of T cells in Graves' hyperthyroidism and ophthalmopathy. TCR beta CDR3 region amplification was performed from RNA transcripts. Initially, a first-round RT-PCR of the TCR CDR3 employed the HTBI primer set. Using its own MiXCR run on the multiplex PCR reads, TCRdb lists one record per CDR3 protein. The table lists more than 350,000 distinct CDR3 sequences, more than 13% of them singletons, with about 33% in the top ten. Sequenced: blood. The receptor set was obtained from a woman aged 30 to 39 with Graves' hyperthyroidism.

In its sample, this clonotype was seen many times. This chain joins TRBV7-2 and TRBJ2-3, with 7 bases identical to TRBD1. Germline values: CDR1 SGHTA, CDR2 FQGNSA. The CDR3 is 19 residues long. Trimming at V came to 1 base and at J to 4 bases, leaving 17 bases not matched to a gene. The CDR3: CASSLESYLPTGQADTQYF. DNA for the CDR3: TGTGCCAGCAGCTTAGAATCCTACCTACCGACAGGGCAGGCAGATACGCAGTATTTT.

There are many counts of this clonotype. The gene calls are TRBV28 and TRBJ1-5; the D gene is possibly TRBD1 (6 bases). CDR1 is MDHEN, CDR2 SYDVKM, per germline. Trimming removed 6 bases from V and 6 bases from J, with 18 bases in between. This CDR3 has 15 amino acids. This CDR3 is CASRTTNRDAQPQHF. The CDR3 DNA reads TGTGCCAGCAGGACTACTAACAGGGACGCTCAGCCCCAGCATTTT.

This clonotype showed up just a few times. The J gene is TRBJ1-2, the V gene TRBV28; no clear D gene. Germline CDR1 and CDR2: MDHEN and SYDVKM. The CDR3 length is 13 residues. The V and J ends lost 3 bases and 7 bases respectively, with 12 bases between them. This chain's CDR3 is CASSFPGWGGYTF. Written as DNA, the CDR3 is TGTGCCAGCAGTTTCCCTGGTTGGGGTGGCTACACCTTC.

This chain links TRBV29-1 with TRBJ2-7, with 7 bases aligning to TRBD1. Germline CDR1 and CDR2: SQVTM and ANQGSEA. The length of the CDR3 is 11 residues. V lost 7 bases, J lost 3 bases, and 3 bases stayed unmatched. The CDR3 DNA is TGCAGCGAGGGACAGATCTACGAGCAGTACTTC. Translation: CSEGQIYEQYF.

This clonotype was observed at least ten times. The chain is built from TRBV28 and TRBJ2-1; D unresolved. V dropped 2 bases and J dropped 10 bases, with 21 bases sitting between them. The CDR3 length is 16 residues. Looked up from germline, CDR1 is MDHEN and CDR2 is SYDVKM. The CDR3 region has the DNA TGTGCCAGCAGTTTACGGGCCTGGGGAAGGGTGAACGAGCAGTTCTTC. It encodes CASSLRAWGRVNEQFF.

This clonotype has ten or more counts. The CDR3 here is CASRVLAGGTDTQYF. CDR3 in DNA: TGTGCCAGCAGAGTACTAGCGGGAGGTACAGATACGCAGTATTTT. The chain links TRBV2 to TRBJ2-3, with TRBD2 matching over 12 bases. Trimming at V came to 6 bases and at J to 3 bases, leaving 4 bases not matched to a gene. The germline V gene has CDR1 SNHLY and CDR2 FYNNEI. This CDR3 comprises 15 residues.

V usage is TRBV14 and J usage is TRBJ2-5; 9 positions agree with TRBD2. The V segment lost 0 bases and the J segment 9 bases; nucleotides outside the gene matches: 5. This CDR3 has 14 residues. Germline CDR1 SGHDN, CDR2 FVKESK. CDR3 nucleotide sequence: TGTGCCAGCAGCCAAGAGGTAGCGGGGGCCCCCCAGTACTTC. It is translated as CASSQEVAGAPQYF.

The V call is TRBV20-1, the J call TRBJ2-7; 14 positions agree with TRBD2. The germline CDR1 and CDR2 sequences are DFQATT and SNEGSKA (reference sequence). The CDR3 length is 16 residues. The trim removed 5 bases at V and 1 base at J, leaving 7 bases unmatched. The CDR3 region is CSASGTSGSWSYEQYF. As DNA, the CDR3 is TGCAGTGCTTCCGGGACTAGCGGGAGTTGGTCCTACGAGCAGTACTTC.

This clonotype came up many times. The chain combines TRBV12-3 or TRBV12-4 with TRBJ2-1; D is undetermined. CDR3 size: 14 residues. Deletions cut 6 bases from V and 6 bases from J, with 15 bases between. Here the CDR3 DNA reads TGTGCCAGCAGCCCTCGAGCATTCTCCAATGAGCAGTTCTTC. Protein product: CASSPRAFSNEQFF.

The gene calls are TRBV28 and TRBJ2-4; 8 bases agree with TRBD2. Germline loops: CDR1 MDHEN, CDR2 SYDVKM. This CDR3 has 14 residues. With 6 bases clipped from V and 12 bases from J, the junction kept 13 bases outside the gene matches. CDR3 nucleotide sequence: TGTGCCAGCAGACTCTCGACCGGGACTAGGAGTCAGTACTTC. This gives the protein CASRLSTGTRSQYF.

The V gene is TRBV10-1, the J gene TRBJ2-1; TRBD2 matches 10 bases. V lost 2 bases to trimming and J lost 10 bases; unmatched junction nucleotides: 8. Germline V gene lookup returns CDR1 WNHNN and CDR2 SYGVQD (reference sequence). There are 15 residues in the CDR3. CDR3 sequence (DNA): TGCGCCAGCAGTGAGAGCGGGAGGGGCACAAAGGAGCAGTTCTTC. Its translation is CASSESGRGTKEQFF.